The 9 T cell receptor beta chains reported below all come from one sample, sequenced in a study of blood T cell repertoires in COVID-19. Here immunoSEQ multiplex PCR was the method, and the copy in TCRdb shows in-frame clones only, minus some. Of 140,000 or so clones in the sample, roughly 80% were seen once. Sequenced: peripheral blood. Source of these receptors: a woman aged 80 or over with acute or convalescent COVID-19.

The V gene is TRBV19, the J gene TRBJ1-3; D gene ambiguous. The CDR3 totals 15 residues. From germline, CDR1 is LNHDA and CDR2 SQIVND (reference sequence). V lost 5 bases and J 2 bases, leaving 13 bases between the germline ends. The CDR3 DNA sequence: TGTGCCAGTAGTCCGTCGGTGAATCCTGGAAACACCATATATTTT. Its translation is CASSPSVNPGNTIYF.

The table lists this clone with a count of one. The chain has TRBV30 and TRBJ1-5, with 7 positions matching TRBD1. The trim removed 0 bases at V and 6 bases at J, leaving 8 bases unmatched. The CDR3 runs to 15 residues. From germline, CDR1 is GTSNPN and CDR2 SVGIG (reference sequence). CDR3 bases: TGTGCCTGGAGTGTACGAGGGGGCAAGGGTCAGCCCCAGCATTTT. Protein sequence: CAWSVRGGKGQPQHF.

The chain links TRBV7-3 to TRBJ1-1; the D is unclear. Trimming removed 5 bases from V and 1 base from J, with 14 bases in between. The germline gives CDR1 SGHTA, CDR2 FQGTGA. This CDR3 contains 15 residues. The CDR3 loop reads CASSPFGRENTEAFF. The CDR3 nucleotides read TGTGCCAGCAGCCCCTTCGGACGGGAGAACACTGAAGCTTTCTTT.

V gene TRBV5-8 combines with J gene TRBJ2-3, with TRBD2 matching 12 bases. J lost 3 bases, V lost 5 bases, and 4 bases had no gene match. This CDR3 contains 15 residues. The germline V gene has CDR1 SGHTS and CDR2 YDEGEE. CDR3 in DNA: TGTGCCAGCAGTTGGACTAGCGGGGAGACAGATACGCAGTATTTT. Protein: CASSWTSGETDTQYF.

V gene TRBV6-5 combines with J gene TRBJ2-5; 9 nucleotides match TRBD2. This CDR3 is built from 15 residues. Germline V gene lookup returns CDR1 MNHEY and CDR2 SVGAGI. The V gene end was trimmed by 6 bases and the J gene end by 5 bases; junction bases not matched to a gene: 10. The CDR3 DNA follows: TGTGCCAGCAGGCTAGCGGGGACCATAGCGGAGACCCAGTACTTC. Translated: CASRLAGTIAETQYF.

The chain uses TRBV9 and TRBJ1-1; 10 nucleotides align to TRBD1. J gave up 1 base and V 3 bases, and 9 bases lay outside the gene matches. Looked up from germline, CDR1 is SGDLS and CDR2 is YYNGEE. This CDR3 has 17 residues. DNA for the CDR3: TGTGCCAGCAGCGGACCCGGGACAGGGGTTACGAACACTGAAGCTTTCTTT. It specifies CASSGPGTGVTNTEAFF.

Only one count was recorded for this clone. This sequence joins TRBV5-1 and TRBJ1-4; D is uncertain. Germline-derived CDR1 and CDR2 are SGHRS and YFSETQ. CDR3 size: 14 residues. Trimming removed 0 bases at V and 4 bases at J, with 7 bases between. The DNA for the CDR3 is TGCGCCAGCAGCTTGGGTGTCTTTAATGAAAAACTGTTTTTT. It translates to CASSLGVFNEKLFF.

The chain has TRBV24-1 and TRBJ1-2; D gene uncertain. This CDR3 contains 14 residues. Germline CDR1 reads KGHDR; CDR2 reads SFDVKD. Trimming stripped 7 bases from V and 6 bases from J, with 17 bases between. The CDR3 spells CATSAGQTYDGYTF. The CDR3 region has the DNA TGTGCCACCAGCGCGGGCCAAACGTATGATGGCTACACCTTC.

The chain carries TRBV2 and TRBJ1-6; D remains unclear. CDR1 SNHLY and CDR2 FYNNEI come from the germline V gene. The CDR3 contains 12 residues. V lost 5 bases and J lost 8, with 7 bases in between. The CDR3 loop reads CASSILYSPLHF. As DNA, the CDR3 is TGTGCCAGCAGTATCCTTTATTCACCCCTCCACTTT.